These T cell receptor beta chains were read from a single sample in a study of shared clonotypes between healthy human individuals. Here immunoSEQ multiplex PCR was the method, and the copy in TCRdb shows in-frame clones only, minus some. The sample contains 630,000 or so clones, roughly 98% of which appear only once. The sequenced sample consisted of naive CD8+ T cells sorted from blood. Every receptor here comes from a man aged 25 to 40 in good health. CDR3s include the opening cysteine and the closing phenylalanine or tryptophan. D genes are given only for firm matches. Some rows have no size entry. The others give once, few or many, or a class for an expanded clone.

CDR3nt: TGTGCCAGCAGCTTAGCGACACAGGGGCGGACTGAAGCTTTCTTT; CDR3aa: CASSLATQGRTEAFF; j_gene: TRBJ1-1; v_gene: TRBV7-9; abundance: NA; d_gene: TRBD1; len: 15
CDR3nt: TGTGCCAGCAGCCAAGGGACTAGCGGGATCTACGAGCAGTACTTC; CDR3aa: CASSQGTSGIYEQYF; j_gene: TRBJ2-7; v_gene: TRBV14; abundance: once; d_gene: TRBD2; len: 15
CDR3nt: TGTGCCAGCAGCGCCGACCCATATGGCTACACCTTC; CDR3aa: CASSADPYGYTF; j_gene: TRBJ1-2; v_gene: TRBV6-5; abundance: once; d_gene: NA; len: 12
CDR3nt: TGCGCCAGCAGCCTTTACACCGGGGAGCTGTTTTTT; CDR3aa: CASSLYTGELFF; j_gene: TRBJ2-2; v_gene: TRBV4-1; abundance: once; d_gene: NA; len: 12
CDR3nt: TGTGCCAGCCGAGTGGGCACTGAAGCTTTCTTT; CDR3aa: CASRVGTEAFF; j_gene: TRBJ1-1; v_gene: TRBV6-5; abundance: NA; d_gene: NA; len: 11
CDR3nt: TGTGCCAGCAGTGAAGCGGACAGGCGGTGGAGGGTTGCTCAGCCCCAGCATTTT; CDR3aa: CASSEADRRWRVAQPQHF; j_gene: TRBJ1-5; v_gene: TRBV6-1; abundance: NA; d_gene: TRBD1; len: 18
CDR3nt: TGTGCCAGCAGTACCTCCTACGAGCAGTACTTC; CDR3aa: CASSTSYEQYF; j_gene: TRBJ2-7; v_gene: TRBV27; abundance: few; d_gene: NA; len: 11
CDR3nt: TGCGCCAGCAGCTTACAGGGAATCCAGACCCAGTACTTC; CDR3aa: CASSLQGIQTQYF; j_gene: TRBJ2-5; v_gene: TRBV5-1; abundance: NA; d_gene: NA; len: 13
CDR3nt: TGTGCCAGCAGTTATCCAGGCGGGGGGAATGAGCAGTTCTTC; CDR3aa: CASSYPGGGNEQFF; j_gene: TRBJ2-1; v_gene: TRBV6-5; abundance: NA; d_gene: TRBD2; len: 14
CDR3nt: TGTGCCAGCAGCCCCTCCGGGACTCATGCATATGGCTACACCTTC; CDR3aa: CASSPSGTHAYGYTF; j_gene: TRBJ1-2; v_gene: TRBV5-8; abundance: NA; d_gene: NA; len: 15
CDR3nt: TGTGCCAGCAGTTTAGCGGGAGGCCCCTACGAGCAGTACTTC; CDR3aa: CASSLAGGPYEQYF; j_gene: TRBJ2-7; v_gene: TRBV27; abundance: NA; d_gene: TRBD2; len: 14
CDR3nt: TGTGCCAGCAGTTACTCGGGACACCAAGAGACCCAGTACTTC; CDR3aa: CASSYSGHQETQYF; j_gene: TRBJ2-5; v_gene: TRBV6-5; abundance: NA; d_gene: NA; len: 14
CDR3nt: TGTGCCAGCAGTGAAGCCGAACTAGCGGGAGATCCCGAGCAGTACTTC; CDR3aa: CASSEAELAGDPEQYF; j_gene: TRBJ2-7; v_gene: TRBV2; abundance: once; d_gene: TRBD2; len: 16
CDR3nt: TGTGCAAGTCGCTTACAGGCCGGGGCCTATCTATACTACGAGCAGTACTTC; CDR3aa: CASRLQAGAYLYYEQYF; j_gene: TRBJ2-7; v_gene: TRBV12-2; abundance: NA; d_gene: NA; len: 17
CDR3nt: TGTGCCAGCAGCCTGCGCTCTAGCGGTACCTACGAGCAGTACTTC; CDR3aa: CASSLRSSGTYEQYF; j_gene: TRBJ2-7; v_gene: TRBV7-8; abundance: NA; d_gene: TRBD2; len: 15
CDR3nt: TGTGCCAGCAGAGTACAGAGCTCCTACGAGCAGTACTTC; CDR3aa: CASRVQSSYEQYF; j_gene: TRBJ2-7; v_gene: TRBV28; abundance: NA; d_gene: NA; len: 13
CDR3nt: TGTGCCAGCAGCTTAAGCAGAACCTACGAGCAGTACTTC; CDR3aa: CASSLSRTYEQYF; j_gene: TRBJ2-7; v_gene: TRBV11-2; abundance: NA; d_gene: NA; len: 13
CDR3nt: TGTGCCAGCAGTCCGGGACAGGGGGCTGGTCAGCCCCAGCATTTT; CDR3aa: CASSPGQGAGQPQHF; j_gene: TRBJ1-5; v_gene: TRBV27; abundance: once; d_gene: TRBD1; len: 15
CDR3nt: TGCGCCAGCTCTGATGGAATTACCTACGAGCAGTACTTC; CDR3aa: CASSDGITYEQYF; j_gene: TRBJ2-7; v_gene: TRBV5-1; abundance: NA; d_gene: NA; len: 13
CDR3nt: TGTGCCAGCAGTCCGTCGAATCTCGGGGAGCTGTTTTTT; CDR3aa: CASSPSNLGELFF; j_gene: TRBJ2-2; v_gene: TRBV27; abundance: NA; d_gene: NA; len: 13
CDR3nt: TGTGCCAGCAGCCAAGGTCCGGGAAACTACGAGCAGTACTTC; CDR3aa: CASSQGPGNYEQYF; j_gene: TRBJ2-7; v_gene: TRBV14; abundance: NA; d_gene: NA; len: 14
CDR3nt: TGTGCCAGCAGCCCACGACTAGCGGGAGTACTTGCTGGCGAGCAGTACTTC; CDR3aa: CASSPRLAGVLAGEQYF; j_gene: TRBJ2-7; v_gene: TRBV9; abundance: NA; d_gene: TRBD2; len: 17
CDR3nt: TGTGCCAGCAGCCGACTGGGCGCCCCTTACGAGCAGTACTTC; CDR3aa: CASSRLGAPYEQYF; j_gene: TRBJ2-7; v_gene: TRBV16; abundance: NA; d_gene: NA; len: 14
CDR3nt: TGTGCCAGCAGTTACACTGACAGCGCTAATGAAGCTTTCTTT; CDR3aa: CASSYTDSANEAFF; j_gene: TRBJ1-1; v_gene: TRBV6-5; abundance: NA; d_gene: NA; len: 14
CDR3nt: TGTGCCAGCAGCTCGCGGGACTCCCCCTACGAGCAGTACTTC; CDR3aa: CASSSRDSPYEQYF; j_gene: TRBJ2-7; v_gene: TRBV7-2; abundance: NA; d_gene: NA; len: 14
CDR3nt: TGCGCCAGCAGTGAGTCGCTAGCGGGAGGGGATGAGCAGTTCTTC; CDR3aa: CASSESLAGGDEQFF; j_gene: TRBJ2-1; v_gene: TRBV10-1; abundance: NA; d_gene: TRBD2; len: 15
CDR3nt: TGTGCCAGCAGCTTAATCCCGAAGCTAGATACGCAGTATTTT; CDR3aa: CASSLIPKLDTQYF; j_gene: TRBJ2-3; v_gene: TRBV7-9; abundance: once; d_gene: NA; len: 14
CDR3nt: TGTGCCAGCAGCGATCCGGGACAGGGGGTAGAGGGCTACACCTTC; CDR3aa: CASSDPGQGVEGYTF; j_gene: TRBJ1-2; v_gene: TRBV7-9; abundance: NA; d_gene: TRBD1; len: 15
CDR3nt: TGTGCCAGCAGCTTTGAGGGAGCCAAAAACATTCAGTACTTC; CDR3aa: CASSFEGAKNIQYF; j_gene: TRBJ2-4; v_gene: TRBV7-9; abundance: NA; d_gene: NA; len: 14
CDR3nt: TGTGCCAGCAGCTTGGAGGGGGGTTCCTACGAGCAGTACTTC; CDR3aa: CASSLEGGSYEQYF; j_gene: TRBJ2-7; v_gene: TRBV5-4; abundance: once; d_gene: NA; len: 14
CDR3nt: TGTGCCAGCAGCTTAACATCCCTCAGCTTCACAGATACGCAGTATTTT; CDR3aa: CASSLTSLSFTDTQYF; j_gene: TRBJ2-3; v_gene: TRBV7-2; abundance: NA; d_gene: NA; len: 16
CDR3nt: TGTGCCAGCAGTTGGGATAGCAATCAGCCCCAGCATTTT; CDR3aa: CASSWDSNQPQHF; j_gene: TRBJ1-5; v_gene: TRBV7-2; abundance: NA; d_gene: NA; len: 13
CDR3nt: TGCGCCAGCAGCCAAGATCAAGGGGGAGAGACCCAGTACTTC; CDR3aa: CASSQDQGGETQYF; j_gene: TRBJ2-5; v_gene: TRBV4-1; abundance: NA; d_gene: NA; len: 14
CDR3nt: TGCGCCAGCAGCTTGGCCAGAGGAAGGGGACAAGAGACCCAGTACTTC; CDR3aa: CASSLARGRGQETQYF; j_gene: TRBJ2-5; v_gene: TRBV5-1; abundance: NA; d_gene: NA; len: 16
CDR3nt: TGTGCCAGCACTCCCCCCCATGAGGGGATGGATACGCAGTATTTT; CDR3aa: CASTPPHEGMDTQYF; j_gene: TRBJ2-3; v_gene: TRBV7-9; abundance: NA; d_gene: NA; len: 15
CDR3nt: TGTGCCAGCAGTGCCCTGGCGGGGGATGGCTACACCTTC; CDR3aa: CASSALAGDGYTF; j_gene: TRBJ1-2; v_gene: TRBV27; abundance: NA; d_gene: NA; len: 13
CDR3nt: TGTGCCAGCAGCTTATCCCCTAGCGGGAGGGCCGGTTCCTACAATGAGCAGTTCTTC; CDR3aa: CASSLSPSGRAGSYNEQFF; j_gene: TRBJ2-1; v_gene: TRBV7-3; abundance: NA; d_gene: TRBD2; len: 19
CDR3nt: TGTGCCAGCAGTGATGAGGTACAGAACAATGAGCAGTTCTTC; CDR3aa: CASSDEVQNNEQFF; j_gene: TRBJ2-1; v_gene: TRBV25-1; abundance: NA; d_gene: NA; len: 14
CDR3nt: TGTGCCAGCAGCTTGGGTCTGACCTACAATGAGCAGTTCTTC; CDR3aa: CASSLGLTYNEQFF; j_gene: TRBJ2-1; v_gene: TRBV5-5; abundance: NA; d_gene: NA; len: 14
CDR3nt: TGTGCCAGCAGCTCTTCCGGGAGATACAATGAGCAGTTCTTC; CDR3aa: CASSSSGRYNEQFF; j_gene: TRBJ2-1; v_gene: TRBV7-9; abundance: NA; d_gene: NA; len: 14
CDR3nt: TGTGCTAGTGGTTGGGGGGTACGCACTGAAGCTTTCTTT; CDR3aa: CASGWGVRTEAFF; j_gene: TRBJ1-1; v_gene: TRBV12-5; abundance: NA; d_gene: NA; len: 13
CDR3nt: TGCGCCAGCAGCTTGGTTCTTAGCGGGAGTTACAATGAGCAGTTCTTC; CDR3aa: CASSLVLSGSYNEQFF; j_gene: TRBJ2-1; v_gene: TRBV5-1; abundance: NA; d_gene: TRBD2; len: 16
CDR3nt: TGTGCCAGCAGCCCCAGGCGGACTATAGAATACGAGCAGTACTTC; CDR3aa: CASSPRRTIEYEQYF; j_gene: TRBJ2-7; v_gene: TRBV11-2; abundance: NA; d_gene: NA; len: 15